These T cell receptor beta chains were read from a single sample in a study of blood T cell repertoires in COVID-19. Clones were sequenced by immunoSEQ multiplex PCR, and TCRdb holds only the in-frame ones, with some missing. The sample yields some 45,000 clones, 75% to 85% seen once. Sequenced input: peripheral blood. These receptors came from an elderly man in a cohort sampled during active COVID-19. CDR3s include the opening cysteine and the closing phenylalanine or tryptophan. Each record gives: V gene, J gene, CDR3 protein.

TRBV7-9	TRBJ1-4	CASSQARGLEKLFF
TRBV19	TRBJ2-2	CASSRGLGELFF
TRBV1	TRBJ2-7	CTSSPPGTIYEQYF
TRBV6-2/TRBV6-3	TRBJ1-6	CASSSRDSPLHF
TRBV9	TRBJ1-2	CASSPTNLHYGYTF
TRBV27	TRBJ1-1	CASSLRTRGTEAFF
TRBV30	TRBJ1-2	CAWSGIHGNRGNYGYTF
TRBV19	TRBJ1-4	CASRDGGQGVEKLFF
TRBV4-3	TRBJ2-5	CASSQDRSRGETQYF
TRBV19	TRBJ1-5	CASRTPGRGHNQPQHF
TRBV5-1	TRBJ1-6	CASSLSQGATSPLHF
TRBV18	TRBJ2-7	CASSPRTFGEQYF
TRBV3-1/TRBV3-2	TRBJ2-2	CASSQRIAGGTGELFF
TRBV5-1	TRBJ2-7	CASSWTGIEQYF
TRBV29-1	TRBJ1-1	CSVAGQGGWDTEAFF
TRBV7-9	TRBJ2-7	CASSSSGSYEQYF
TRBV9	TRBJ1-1	CASSPGTGFDTEAFF
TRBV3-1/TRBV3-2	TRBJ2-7	CASSQTSGGIPYEQYF
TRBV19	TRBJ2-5	CASRDEQQETQYF
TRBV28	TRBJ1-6	CASSLLQVTQGLHF